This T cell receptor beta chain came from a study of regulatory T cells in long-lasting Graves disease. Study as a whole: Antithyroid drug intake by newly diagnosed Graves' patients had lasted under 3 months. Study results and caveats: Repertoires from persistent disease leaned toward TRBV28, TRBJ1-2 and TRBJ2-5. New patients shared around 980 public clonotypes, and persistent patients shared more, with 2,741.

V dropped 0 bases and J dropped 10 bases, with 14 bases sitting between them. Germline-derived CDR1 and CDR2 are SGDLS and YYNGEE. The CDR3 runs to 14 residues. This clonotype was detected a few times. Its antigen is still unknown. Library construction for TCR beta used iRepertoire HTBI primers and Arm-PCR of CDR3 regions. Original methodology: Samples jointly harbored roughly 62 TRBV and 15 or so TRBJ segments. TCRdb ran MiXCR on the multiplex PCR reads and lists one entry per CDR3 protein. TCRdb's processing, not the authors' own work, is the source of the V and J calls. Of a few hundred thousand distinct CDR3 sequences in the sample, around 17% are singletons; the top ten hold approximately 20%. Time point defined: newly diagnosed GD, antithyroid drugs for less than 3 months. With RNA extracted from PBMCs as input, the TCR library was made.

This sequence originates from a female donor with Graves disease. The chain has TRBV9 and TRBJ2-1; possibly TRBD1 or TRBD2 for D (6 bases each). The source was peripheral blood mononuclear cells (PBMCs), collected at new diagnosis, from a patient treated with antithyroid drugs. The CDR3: CASSVGSGAGEQFF. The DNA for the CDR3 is TGTGCCAGCAGCGTAGGGTCAGGGGCGGGGGAGCAGTTCTTC.